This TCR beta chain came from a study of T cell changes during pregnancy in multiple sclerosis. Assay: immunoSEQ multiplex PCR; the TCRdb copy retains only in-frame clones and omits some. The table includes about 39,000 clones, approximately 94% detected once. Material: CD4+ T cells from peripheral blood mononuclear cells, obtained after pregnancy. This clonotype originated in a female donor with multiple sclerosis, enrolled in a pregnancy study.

The CDR3 sequence: CASLREPYGYTF. CDR3 sequence (DNA): TGTGCCTCGCTTCGGGAACCCTATGGCTACACCTTC. The chain couples TRBV28 to TRBJ1-2; D unclear. V lost 11 bases, J lost 4 bases, and 14 bases lay in between. CDR3 size: 12 residues. Germline lookup yields CDR1 MDHEN and CDR2 SYDVKM.